This passage covers 29 T cell receptor beta chains from one sample sequenced in a study of human T cells and chemical hapten exposure. Using its own MiXCR run on the RACE reads, TCRdb lists one record per CDR3 protein. Among over 100,000 distinct CDR3 sequences, about a tenth were seen once, and the ten largest hold 2.5% to 3.5%. Stated time point: patch test 2, 6 weeks after DPC sensitization. Treatment here: therapeutic diphenylcyclopropenone sensitization with weekly scalp DPC. The sample here was whole blood, taken in connection with sensitization to the hapten diphenylcyclopropenone (DPC). The receptors come from a woman aged 40-49 years with alopecia areata. Some clones in this sample may be carry-over from other donors' samples.

Note on this clonotype: A read error may explain this, as a much larger clone is one base away. The rearrangement links TRBV12-3 or TRBV12-4 to TRBJ1-1; D perhaps matches TRBD1 (6 bases). The CDR3 has 13 residues. The CDR3: CASCFEQGTEAFF. CDR3 nucleotides: TGTGCCAGCTGTTTCGAACAGGGCACTGAAGCTTTCTTT.

The chain recombines TRBV6-2 or TRBV6-3 with TRBJ2-7; D might be TRBD1 (6 bases). V lost 7 bases to trimming and J lost 3 bases, with 13 bases between them. Germline V gene sequence: CDR1 MNHEY, CDR2 SVGEGT. This CDR3 has 13 residues. The DNA for the CDR3 is TGTGCCAGCACGCCGACAGGTGTCTACGAGCAGTACTTC. Its protein product is CASTPTGVYEQYF.

The V call is TRBV18, the J call TRBJ1-5, with D unclear. V lost 1 base and J lost 2, with 9 bases in between. Germline V gene data show CDR1 as KGHSH and CDR2 as LQKENI. This CDR3 region has 15 residues. CDR3 DNA: TGTGCCAGCTCACCACGTAAAACAGGCAATCAGCCCCAGCATTTT. Its protein is CASSPRKTGNQPQHF.

The chain carries TRBV5-1 and TRBJ1-1, with a possible D match to TRBD1 (5 bases). Germline V gene lookup returns CDR1 SGHRS and CDR2 YFSETQ. V lost 4 bases to trimming and J lost 7 bases, with 14 bases between them. The CDR3 length is 13 residues. The CDR3 loop reads CASSEQTADEAFF. The CDR3 DNA reads TGCGCCAGCAGCGAACAGACAGCCGATGAAGCTTTCTTT.

CDR3 region: CASSYAGAGNTEAFF. The CDR3, as DNA: TGTGCCAGCAGTTACGCAGGGGCAGGGAACACTGAAGCTTTCTTT. This chain joins TRBV6-2 or TRBV6-3 and TRBJ1-1; D might be TRBD1 (6 bases). The CDR3 loop spans 15 amino acids. V was shortened by 2 bases and J by 1 base, with 11 bases between the two germline ends. Germline lookup yields CDR1 MNHEY and CDR2 SVGEGT.

This chain connects TRBV7-6 to TRBJ2-3; no definite D call. Deletions cut 5 bases from V and 2 bases from J, with 17 bases between. The CDR3 contains 16 residues. Germline CDR1 and CDR2: SGHVS and FNYEAQ. CDR3 nucleotide sequence: TGTGCCAGCAGCCCCCGCCAGGCAACGACCACAGATACGCAGTATTTT. Encoded protein: CASSPRQATTTDTQYF.

This clonotype was observed a few times. The gene calls are TRBV11-2 and TRBJ2-1; 7 bases fit TRBD1. Germline lookup yields CDR1 SGHAT and CDR2 FQNNGV. J gave up 5 bases and V 4 bases, and 14 bases lay outside the gene matches. The CDR3 totals 17 residues. This CDR3 reads CASSYLARDRPNNEQFF. CDR3 DNA: TGTGCCAGCAGCTACTTGGCCCGGGACAGACCTAACAATGAGCAGTTCTTC.

This clonotype was counted only a few times. The rearrangement joins TRBV7-8 to TRBJ1-6; D not resolved. Germline CDR1 is SGHVS and CDR2 is FQNEAQ. The ends were cut back, 1 base at V and 5 bases at J, with 9 bases in the middle. This CDR3 has 15 amino acids. The DNA for the CDR3 is TGTGCCAGCAGCTTAGGGTCAGCTAATAATTCACCCCTCCACTTT. Protein: CASSLGSANNSPLHF.

This clonotype appeared a single time. This rearrangement joins TRBV20-1 to TRBJ2-3, with TRBD2 identical over 7 bases. V lost 7 bases and J lost 1; bases outside the gene matches: 11. CDR1 DFQATT and CDR2 SNEGSKA come from the germline V gene (reference sequence). This CDR3 region has 15 residues. The CDR3 loop reads CSVEGGAGGTDTQYF. CDR3 sequence (DNA): TGCAGTGTGGAGGGCGGTGCGGGGGGCACAGATACGCAGTATTTT.

The chain links TRBV6-6 to TRBJ1-6; no clear D. Germline V lookup: CDR1 MNHNY, CDR2 SVGAGI (reference sequence). The CDR3 is made up of 13 amino acids. V was cut by 8 bases and J by 11 bases, with 16 bases left in between. The CDR3 reads CASGRHSEAPLHF. The CDR3 DNA is TGTGCCAGCGGAAGACACTCAGAGGCACCCCTCCACTTT.

The V gene is TRBV28, the J gene TRBJ2-5, with D possibly TRBD2 on 5 matching bases. Trimming stripped 5 bases from V and 0 bases from J, with 7 bases between. Germline loops: CDR1 MDHEN, CDR2 SYDVKM. This CDR3 contains 13 residues. CDR3 DNA: TGTGCCAGCAGTAGAGGGAACCAAGAGACCCAGTACTTC. This gives the protein CASSRGNQETQYF.

In this sample, this clonotype turned up a few times. The chain employs TRBV7-9 and TRBJ1-1, with D perhaps TRBD1 (5 bases). The length of the CDR3 is 15 residues. Per germline, CDR1 SEHNR and CDR2 FQNEAQ (reference sequence). Trimming took 5 bases from V and 6 from J, leaving 19 bases between them. The CDR3 DNA sequence: TGTGCCAGCAGCCCACGATTGGGGACCGAGGCTGAAGCTTTCTTT. It translates to CASSPRLGTEAEAFF.

The rearrangement links TRBV28 to TRBJ2-3, with 16 bases matching TRBD2. V dropped 5 bases and J dropped 3; count of bases not matched to a gene: 11. This CDR3 has 19 residues. Germline CDR1 reads MDHEN; CDR2 reads SYDVKM. The CDR3 DNA is TGTGCCAGCAGTCAAATGACCCTGGGACTAGCGGGGGGGACAGATACGCAGTATTTT. Residues: CASSQMTLGLAGGTDTQYF.

This clonotype showed up just a few times. The chain employs TRBV12-3 or TRBV12-4 and TRBJ2-2; D possibly corresponds to TRBD1 (6 bases). The V and J ends lost 3 bases and 5 bases respectively, with 13 bases between them. The CDR3 covers 15 residues. The CDR3 protein is CASSLQTGRTGELFF. The DNA of the CDR3 is TGTGCCAGCAGTTTGCAAACAGGGCGGACCGGGGAGCTGTTTTTT.

This clonotype showed up just a few times. The rearrangement links TRBV6-2 or TRBV6-3 to TRBJ2-2, with D perhaps TRBD1 or TRBD2 (6 bases each). In germline, CDR1 is MNHEY, CDR2 SVGEGT. Trimming left V 9 bases short and J 7 bases short, with 18 bases between. The CDR3 runs 14 residues. CDR3: CASNAPGAGGELFF. The CDR3 DNA is TGTGCCAGTAATGCACCGGGGGCTGGCGGGGAGCTGTTTTTT.

This clonotype was counted a few times. The chain uses TRBV7-6 and TRBJ2-3; tentative D call: TRBD2 (5 bases). Between the trimmed V and J ends, which lost 2 bases and 5 bases, there was a span of 11 bases. This CDR3 contains 14 residues. Germline V gene lookup returns CDR1 SGHVS and CDR2 FNYEAQ. Here the CDR3 reads CASSLKAAGDTQYF. CDR3 nucleotide sequence: TGTGCCAGCAGCTTAAAGGCGGCGGGAGATACGCAGTATTTT. The full variable domain, in which reference TRBV7-6 and TRBJ2-3 provide the parts outside the CDR3, is GAGVSQSPRYKVTKRGQDVALRCDPISGHVSLYWYRQALGQGPEFLTYFNYEAQQDKSGLPNDRFSAERPEGSISTLTIQRTEQRDSAMYRCASSLKAAGDTQYFGPGTRLTVL.

This clonotype was counted between two and nine times. The chain's CDR3 is CASSILTGYNEQFF. The CDR3 bases are TGTGCCAGTAGTATTCTGACAGGGTACAATGAGCAGTTCTTC. J is TRBJ2-1 and V is TRBV19; 7 nucleotides agree with TRBD1. The CDR3 has 14 amino acids. Trimming at V came to 3 bases and at J to 4 bases, leaving 3 bases not matched to a gene. Germline loops: CDR1 LNHDA, CDR2 SQIVND (reference sequence).

This clonotype was recorded many times. The chain links TRBV6-6 to TRBJ2-1; the D gene could be TRBD1 or TRBD2 (6 bases each). This CDR3 has 16 residues. The germline V gene encodes CDR1 MNHNY and CDR2 SVGAGI (reference sequence). V lost 0 bases to trimming and J lost 2 bases, with 11 bases between them. The CDR3 DNA reads as TGTGCCAGCAGTTACTCGGTGGGGGGCCCCTACAATGAGCAGTTCTTC. It is translated as CASSYSVGGPYNEQFF.

This clonotype was observed many times. The rearrangement links TRBV20-1 to TRBJ2-3; the D gene could be TRBD1 or TRBD2 (6 bases each). The CDR3 consists of 14 residues. V was shortened by 6 bases and J by 2 bases, with 15 bases between the two germline ends. Per germline, CDR1 DFQATT and CDR2 SNEGSKA (reference sequence). CDR3 amino acids: CSARRRGVTDTQYF. The CDR3 coding sequence is TGCAGTGCAAGGAGGAGGGGGGTCACAGATACGCAGTATTTT.

The sample holds many counts of this clonotype. CDR3 bases: TGCGCCAGCAGCTCCTCGGGGGCCACAGACAATGAGCAGTTCTTC. Amino acids: CASSSSGATDNEQFF. The gene calls are TRBV4-1 and TRBJ2-1; D possibly uses TRBD1 or TRBD2 (6 bases each). The CDR3 extends over 15 amino acids. Germline loops: CDR1 MGHRA, CDR2 YSYEKL. Trimming shortened V by 5 bases and J by 5 bases, and 16 bases separated the two germline ends.

In this sample, this clonotype turned up many times. This chain uses TRBV10-3 with TRBJ2-3; unclear D gene. Trimming stripped 5 bases from V and 9 bases from J, with 15 bases between. The CDR3 runs to 13 residues. Germline CDR1 reads ENHRY; CDR2 reads SYGVKD. The CDR3 coding sequence is TGTGCCATCAGTACCTACACGGCGGACACGCAGTATTTT. Translated: CAISTYTADTQYF.

In this sample, this clonotype turned up once. A much bigger clone sits one base away, suggesting this may be a read error. J is TRBJ2-5 and V is TRBV10-3; D tentatively fits TRBD1 or TRBD2 (5 bases each). Trimming pared 3 bases from V and 6 bases from J, leaving 17 bases between. Germline CDR1 is ENHRY and CDR2 is SYGVKD. This CDR3 spans 15 amino acids. DNA for the CDR3: TGTGCCATCAGTGACCCGGGACCCTCCAGGCAGACCCAGTACTTC. Protein: CAISDPGPSRQTQYF.

The sample holds many counts of this clonotype. J is TRBJ2-7 and V is TRBV7-2, with 8 bases matching TRBD2. CDR3 length: 14 amino acids. The V gene's germline CDR1 is SGHTA and CDR2 FQGNSA. The ends lost 1 base at V and 5 bases at J; junction bases unmatched: 4. The CDR3 DNA sequence: TGTGCCAGCAGCTTAGGGGCCGGGGGGGACGAGCAGTACTTC. This translates into CASSLGAGGDEQYF.

This clonotype was detected ten times or more. The gene calls are TRBV6-1 and TRBJ2-2; 11 bases agree with TRBD2. CDR1 is MNHNS and CDR2 is SASEGT in the germline V gene. This CDR3 spans 16 amino acids. The trim removed 5 bases at V and 3 bases at J, leaving 5 bases unmatched. CDR3 in DNA: TGTGCCAGCAGTCTCCTTAGCGGGGGGGACACCGGGGAGCTGTTTTTT. Its protein is CASSLLSGGDTGELFF.

This clonotype appeared many times. This chain links TRBV7-3 with TRBJ2-4, with D perhaps TRBD2 (5 bases). The V and J ends lost 5 bases and 9 bases respectively, with 14 bases between them. The CDR3 sequence is 13 residues long. The V gene's germline CDR1 is SGHTA and CDR2 FQGTGA. The CDR3 sequence: CASSPQPRGIQYF. CDR3 DNA: TGTGCCAGCAGCCCCCAGCCCCGGGGCATTCAGTACTTC.

The chain recombines TRBV20-1 with TRBJ2-7; unclear D gene. Germline V gives CDR1 DFQATT, CDR2 SNEGSKA (reference sequence). The CDR3 length is 14 residues. Trimming stripped 5 bases from V and 3 bases from J, with 17 bases between. The CDR3 spells CSAERSASIYEQYF. The CDR3 DNA sequence: TGCAGTGCTGAGAGGTCGGCAAGCATCTACGAGCAGTACTTC.

This clonotype was seen many times. This chain connects TRBV4-3 to TRBJ2-1; 7 bases fit TRBD2. This CDR3 is built from 16 residues. CDR1 LGHNA and CDR2 YSLEER come from the germline V gene. The trim removed 1 base at V and 2 bases at J, leaving 5 bases unmatched. This chain's CDR3 is CASSQGGGGPYNEQFF. The CDR3 DNA follows: TGCGCCAGCAGCCAAGGTGGCGGGGGTCCCTACAATGAGCAGTTCTTC.

As to this clonotype: This clone may be a read error of a much larger clone one base away. As DNA, the CDR3 is TGTGCCAGCAGTTACTCGAACGAGGGCAGTGAGCAGTTCTTC. It yields the protein CASSYSNEGSEQFF. The chain recombines TRBV6-5 with TRBJ2-1; weak D call: TRBD2 (5 bases). Trimming stripped 0 bases from V and 9 bases from J, with 12 bases between. The CDR3 spans 14 residues. CDR1 and CDR2 from the germline V gene are MNHEY and SVGAGI.

Ten or more counts support this clonotype. The J gene is TRBJ1-1, the V gene TRBV7-2; 10 bases match TRBD1. Germline V CDR1 and CDR2: SGHTA, FQGNSA. Trimming at V came to 4 bases and at J to 8 bases, leaving 10 bases not matched to a gene. CDR3 size: 15 residues. In nucleotides, the CDR3 is TGTGCCAGCAGCTGGAGACAGGGGGCGCATTCGGAAGCTTTCTTT. It codes for CASSWRQGAHSEAFF.